Listed below are T cell receptor beta chains from one sample, sequenced in a study of control samples from healthy donors and cancer patients. This table comes from immunoSEQ multiplex PCR, and its TCRdb copy is limited to in-frame clones, with some not included. In the table there are 100,000 or so clones, about 88% of which are singletons. The sample taken for sequencing was blood. Every receptor here comes from a woman aged 45-59 years in good health. The CDR3 runs from the conserved cysteine through the conserved F or W. The order of the fields is clone size, V gene, D gene, CDR3 length, J gene, CDR3 protein, CDR3 DNA. A D gene is named only where the DNA matches it firmly. Clone size is shown for a subset of rows, as once, few, many or a class of expanded clone.

abundance: NA; v_gene: TRBV4-1; d_gene: NA; len: 17; j_gene: TRBJ1-2; CDR3aa: CASSQGPRQTGLGGYTF; CDR3nt: TGCGCCAGCAGCCAAGGCCCGAGGCAGACAGGTTTGGGCGGCTACACCTTC
abundance: NA; v_gene: TRBV27; d_gene: TRBD1; len: 14; j_gene: TRBJ1-2; CDR3aa: CASWTGGPVEGYTF; CDR3nt: TGTGCCAGCTGGACAGGGGGCCCGGTTGAGGGCTACACCTTC
abundance: NA; v_gene: TRBV7-2; d_gene: TRBD2; len: 15; j_gene: TRBJ2-1; CDR3aa: CASSLGLADYNEQFF; CDR3nt: TGTGCCAGCAGCTTAGGGCTAGCGGATTACAATGAGCAGTTCTTC
abundance: NA; v_gene: TRBV7-2; d_gene: NA; len: 14; j_gene: TRBJ2-3; CDR3aa: CASSLRGAADTQYF; CDR3nt: TGTGCCAGCAGCTTACGGGGGGCCGCAGATACGCAGTATTTT
abundance: NA; v_gene: TRBV5-4; d_gene: NA; len: 15; j_gene: TRBJ1-2; CDR3aa: CASSLGAGTNYGYTF; CDR3nt: TGTGCCAGCAGCTTGGGCGCAGGGACGAACTATGGCTACACCTTC
abundance: NA; v_gene: TRBV19; d_gene: NA; len: 15; j_gene: TRBJ1-6; CDR3aa: CASSIRYGVRSPLHF; CDR3nt: TGTGCCAGTAGTATAAGATATGGGGTAAGGTCACCCCTCCACTTT
abundance: NA; v_gene: TRBV7-3; d_gene: NA; len: 15; j_gene: TRBJ1-2; CDR3aa: CASSLSPGSNYGYTF; CDR3nt: TGTGCCAGCAGCTTAAGCCCGGGGAGTAACTATGGCTACACCTTC
abundance: NA; v_gene: TRBV6-5; d_gene: NA; len: 14; j_gene: TRBJ1-5; CDR3aa: CASSYFDGDQPQHF; CDR3nt: TGTGCCAGCAGTTACTTCGACGGAGATCAGCCCCAGCATTTT
abundance: NA; v_gene: TRBV28; d_gene: NA; len: 12; j_gene: TRBJ2-1; CDR3aa: CASSLSENEQFF; CDR3nt: TGTGCCAGCAGTTTATCCGAAAATGAGCAGTTCTTC
abundance: NA; v_gene: TRBV3-1/TRBV3-2; d_gene: NA; len: 15; j_gene: TRBJ2-3; CDR3aa: CASSQGNKNQDTQYF; CDR3nt: TGTGCCAGCAGCCAGGGGAACAAGAATCAAGATACGCAGTATTTT
abundance: NA; v_gene: TRBV30; d_gene: NA; len: 13; j_gene: TRBJ1-3; CDR3aa: CAWRPKSGNTIYF; CDR3nt: TGTGCCTGGAGACCTAAATCTGGAAACACCATATATTTT
abundance: once; v_gene: TRBV9; d_gene: TRBD1; len: 15; j_gene: TRBJ1-3; CDR3aa: CASSAGQGKGNTIYF; CDR3nt: TGTGCCAGCAGCGCGGGACAGGGAAAAGGAAACACCATATATTTT
abundance: NA; v_gene: TRBV5-1; d_gene: NA; len: 14; j_gene: TRBJ2-5; CDR3aa: CASSPITLQETQYF; CDR3nt: TGCGCCAGCAGCCCGATTACACTCCAAGAGACCCAGTACTTC
abundance: once; v_gene: TRBV4-1; d_gene: TRBD2; len: 17; j_gene: TRBJ2-1; CDR3aa: CASSPRPERGTYNEQFF; CDR3nt: TGCGCCAGCAGCCCCAGACCAGAGCGGGGGACCTACAATGAGCAGTTCTTC
abundance: NA; v_gene: TRBV4-3; d_gene: NA; len: 14; j_gene: TRBJ2-3; CDR3aa: CASSQRRAGDTQYF; CDR3nt: TGCGCCAGCAGCCAACGCAGGGCGGGAGATACGCAGTATTTT
abundance: NA; v_gene: TRBV6-6; d_gene: TRBD2; len: 14; j_gene: TRBJ2-1; CDR3aa: CASTYPGLGSEQFF; CDR3nt: TGTGCCAGCACTTATCCGGGACTAGGAAGTGAGCAGTTCTTC
abundance: NA; v_gene: TRBV2; d_gene: TRBD1; len: 14; j_gene: TRBJ1-2; CDR3aa: CASSAQGALDGYTF; CDR3nt: TGTGCCAGCAGTGCACAGGGGGCTTTGGACGGCTACACCTTC
abundance: NA; v_gene: TRBV30; d_gene: NA; len: 12; j_gene: TRBJ1-1; CDR3aa: CARSDRNTEAFF; CDR3nt: TGTGCCCGCAGCGACAGGAACACTGAAGCTTTCTTT
abundance: NA; v_gene: TRBV3-1/TRBV3-2; d_gene: NA; len: 14; j_gene: TRBJ1-2; CDR3aa: CASSQDLGGLGYTF; CDR3nt: TGTGCCAGCAGCCAAGATCTGGGGGGCTTGGGCTACACCTTC
abundance: NA; v_gene: TRBV28; d_gene: NA; len: 17; j_gene: TRBJ2-3; CDR3aa: CASRTLLALGGTDTQYF; CDR3nt: TGTGCCAGCAGAACCCTCCTTGCCCTAGGGGGCACAGATACGCAGTATTTT
abundance: NA; v_gene: TRBV29-1; d_gene: NA; len: 14; j_gene: TRBJ1-1; CDR3aa: CSVAGTLGNTEAFF; CDR3nt: TGCAGCGTTGCCGGGACACTTGGTAACACTGAAGCTTTCTTT
abundance: NA; v_gene: TRBV3-1/TRBV3-2; d_gene: NA; len: 15; j_gene: TRBJ1-2; CDR3aa: CASSRSEGINYGYTF; CDR3nt: TGTGCCAGCAGCCGCTCGGAGGGAATCAACTATGGCTACACCTTC
abundance: NA; v_gene: TRBV6-1; d_gene: TRBD1; len: 16; j_gene: TRBJ1-6; CDR3aa: CASSEATGNYNSPLHF; CDR3nt: TGTGCCAGCAGTGAAGCGACAGGGAACTATAATTCACCCCTCCACTTT
abundance: NA; v_gene: TRBV6-4; d_gene: NA; len: 14; j_gene: TRBJ1-1; CDR3aa: CASRLDRSYTEAFF; CDR3nt: TGTGCCAGCAGACTCGACCGCTCCTACACTGAAGCTTTCTTT
abundance: NA; v_gene: TRBV6-5; d_gene: NA; len: 14; j_gene: TRBJ1-2; CDR3aa: CAPPSSGSGDGYTF; CDR3nt: TGTGCCCCCCCTTCGTCCGGGTCCGGAGATGGCTACACCTTC
abundance: NA; v_gene: TRBV27; d_gene: NA; len: 16; j_gene: TRBJ2-1; CDR3aa: CASSQDGRGGYNEQFF; CDR3nt: TGTGCCAGCAGTCAGGACGGGAGAGGAGGATACAATGAGCAGTTCTTC
abundance: once; v_gene: TRBV7-8; d_gene: NA; len: 14; j_gene: TRBJ1-3; CDR3aa: CASSGRGSGNTIYF; CDR3nt: TGTGCCAGCAGCGGGCGGGGCTCTGGAAACACCATATATTTT
abundance: NA; v_gene: TRBV7-8; d_gene: TRBD2; len: 14; j_gene: TRBJ2-3; CDR3aa: CASSLGTSADTQYF; CDR3nt: TGTGCCAGCAGCTTGGGGACTAGTGCAGATACGCAGTATTTT
abundance: NA; v_gene: TRBV3-1/TRBV3-2; d_gene: TRBD1; len: 19; j_gene: TRBJ1-3; CDR3aa: CASSRYGQVPPTSGNTIYF; CDR3nt: TGTGCCAGCAGCCGATACGGACAGGTGCCCCCCACCTCTGGAAACACCATATATTTT
abundance: once; v_gene: TRBV10-1; d_gene: NA; len: 13; j_gene: TRBJ2-3; CDR3aa: CASSEDSTDTQYF; CDR3nt: TGCGCCAGCAGTGAGGACAGCACAGATACGCAGTATTTT
abundance: few; v_gene: TRBV4-2; d_gene: NA; len: 15; j_gene: TRBJ1-2; CDR3aa: CASSQGLTPDHGYTF; CDR3nt: TGTGCCAGCAGCCAAGGTCTAACCCCGGACCATGGCTACACCTTC
abundance: NA; v_gene: TRBV19; d_gene: NA; len: 12; j_gene: TRBJ2-1; CDR3aa: CASSILSYEQFF; CDR3nt: TGTGCCAGTAGTATATTGAGCTATGAGCAGTTCTTC
abundance: NA; v_gene: TRBV2; d_gene: TRBD1; len: 14; j_gene: TRBJ1-6; CDR3aa: CASSYRGYNSPLHF; CDR3nt: TGTGCCAGCAGTTACAGGGGCTACAATTCACCCCTCCACTTT
abundance: NA; v_gene: TRBV7-9; d_gene: TRBD2; len: 15; j_gene: TRBJ2-7; CDR3aa: CASSERGANSYEQYF; CDR3nt: TGTGCCAGCAGCGAGCGGGGGGCAAACTCCTACGAGCAGTACTTC
abundance: NA; v_gene: TRBV12-3/TRBV12-4; d_gene: NA; len: 13; j_gene: TRBJ1-1; CDR3aa: CASSLEGGDGAFF; CDR3nt: TGTGCCAGCAGTTTAGAGGGAGGGGATGGAGCTTTCTTT